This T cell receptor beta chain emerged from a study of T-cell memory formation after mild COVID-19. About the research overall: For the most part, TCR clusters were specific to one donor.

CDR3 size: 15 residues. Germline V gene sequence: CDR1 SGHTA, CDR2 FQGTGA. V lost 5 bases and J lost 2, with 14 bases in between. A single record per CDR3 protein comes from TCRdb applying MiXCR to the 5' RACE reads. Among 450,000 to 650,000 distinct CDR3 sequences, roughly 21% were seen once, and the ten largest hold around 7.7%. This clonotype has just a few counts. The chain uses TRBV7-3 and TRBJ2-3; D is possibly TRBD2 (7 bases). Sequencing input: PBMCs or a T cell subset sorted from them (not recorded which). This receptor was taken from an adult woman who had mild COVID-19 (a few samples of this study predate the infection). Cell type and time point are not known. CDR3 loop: CASSPRGASTDTQYF. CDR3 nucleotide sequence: TGTGCCAGCAGCCCCCGGGGGGCATCCACAGATACGCAGTATTTT.